This T cell receptor (beta chain) was retrieved from a study of tumor and adjacent non-tumor tissue in lung cancer. Study in general: Aged about 31 to 85 years, patients included more than nine men and five or six women with stage I to III disease. General observations from the study: Tumor tissue had significantly higher TCR diversity than normal lung.

The germline V gene encodes CDR1 SQVTM and CDR2 ANQGSEA. The CDR3 is 14 amino acids. Trimming took off 7 bases at V and 0 bases at J, with 10 bases between the two ends. This sample's RNA came from whole unsorted tissue. Chemotherapy-naive patients with new lung cancer underwent thoracic surgery in China, August–late 2014. The library came from three nested PCR rounds adapted from ARM-PCR protocols. TCRdb independently ran MiXCR on the multiplex PCR reads; one entry per CDR3 protein. Counted here are about 93,000 distinct CDR3 sequences, roughly 62% occurring once; the ten biggest clones make up around 15%. A note on this clonotype: Its antigen is unidentified. A much larger clone lies one base from this, so it may be a read error.

The sequence was collected from a man in his 70s with non-small cell lung cancer. The chain links TRBV29-1 to TRBJ2-6; D may correspond to TRBD1 or TRBD2 (6 bases each). The sample was lung tumor tissue. CDR3 protein: CSAGGSSGANVLTF. The CDR3 nucleotides are TGCAGCGCCGGGGGCAGCTCTGGGGCCAACGTCCTGACTTTC.